Presented here are 23 T cell receptor beta chains from one specimen sequenced in a study of control samples from healthy donors and cancer patients. Generated by immunoSEQ multiplex PCR, the TCRdb table keeps only in-frame clones and is missing some. The sample records around 85,000 clones, 85% to 95% being singletons. Input material: blood. These receptor sequences come from a woman younger than 30 in good health.

The rearrangement joins TRBV7-2 to TRBJ2-2, with D uncertain. V was shortened by 1 base and J by 4 bases, with 10 bases between the two germline ends. CDR3 length: 15 amino acids. CDR1 is SGHTA, CDR2 FQGNSA, per germline. The CDR3 DNA sequence: TGTGCCAGCAGCTTAGATTTGGGTTTCACCGGGGAGCTGTTTTTT. Its translation: CASSLDLGFTGELFF.

The J gene is TRBJ2-2, the V gene TRBV28; D gene unclear. Germline V gene lookup returns CDR1 MDHEN and CDR2 SYDVKM. V shed 11 bases and J shed 1 base, with 11 bases lying between them. The CDR3 has 13 amino acids. DNA for the CDR3: TGTGCCGTTTTTGGGGTGAACACCGGGGAGCTGTTTTTT. This codes for CAVFGVNTGELFF.

The V call is TRBV7-9, the J call TRBJ1-3; D is undetermined. The CDR3 length is 16 residues. Trimming stripped 7 bases from V and 0 bases from J, with 16 bases between. Germline V gene sequence: CDR1 SEHNR, CDR2 FQNEAQ (reference sequence). The CDR3 region has the DNA TGTGCCAGCACACCAAGAGGGCAGCCCTCTGGAAACACCATATATTTT. Encoded protein: CASTPRGQPSGNTIYF.

The chain carries TRBV6-6 and TRBJ2-3; unclear D gene. The germline V gene has CDR1 MNHNY and CDR2 SVGAGI (reference sequence). Trimming cost V 7 bases and J 3 bases, with 5 bases left between them. The CDR3 has 11 amino acids. CDR3 nucleotide sequence: TGTGCCAGCAAGGCGACAGATACGCAGTATTTT. This gives the protein CASKATDTQYF.

This clone was observed once. The chain carries TRBV7-3 and TRBJ2-2; 7 nucleotides match TRBD2. V lost 6 bases, J lost 3 bases, and 16 bases stayed unmatched. Germline CDR1 SGHTA, CDR2 FQGTGA. This CDR3 comprises 18 residues. CDR3 nucleotide sequence: TGTGCCAGCAGTTTATCCCGCTTGGGGACTACCGACACCGGGGAGCTGTTTTTT. This codes for CASSLSRLGTTDTGELFF.

This clone was counted once. The sample holds other DNA sequences that translate to the same CDR3. This rearrangement joins TRBV9 to TRBJ1-1; D remains ambiguous. The CDR3 length is 16 residues. V lost 0 bases, J lost 3 bases, and 15 bases lay in between. Germline loops: CDR1 SGDLS, CDR2 YYNGEE. The CDR3 spells CASSVGLGDSDTEAFF. The CDR3 DNA follows: TGTGCCAGCAGCGTAGGTCTCGGTGACTCGGACACTGAAGCTTTCTTT. The whole variable domain, filled in from reference TRBV9 and TRBJ1-1, reads DSGVTQTPKHLITATGQRVTLRCSPRSGDLSVYWYQQSLDQGLQFLIQYYNGEERAKGNILERFSAQQFPDLHSELNLSSLELGDSALYFCASSVGLGDSDTEAFFGQGTRLTVV.

On this clone itself: Additional DNA sequences in this sample encode the identical CDR3. The gene calls are TRBV5-1 and TRBJ1-5, with unresolved D. Germline V gene data show CDR1 as SGHRS and CDR2 as YFSETQ. The V gene lost 0 bases and the J gene lost 6 bases, with 7 bases spanning the gap. The CDR3 extends over 13 amino acids. CDR3 in DNA: TGCGCCAGCAGCTTGGAGGGAGGTCAGCCCCAGCATTTT. Translation: CASSLEGGQPQHF.

The rearrangement links TRBV7-9 to TRBJ1-1; D is undetermined. Looked up from germline, CDR1 is SEHNR and CDR2 is FQNEAQ (reference sequence). The CDR3 loop spans 14 amino acids. The V and J ends lost 2 bases and 5 bases respectively, with 12 bases between them. CDR3 protein: CASSLREGLTEAFF. The CDR3 DNA is TGTGCCAGCAGCTTAAGAGAAGGTTTGACTGAAGCTTTCTTT.

The chain recombines TRBV5-1 with TRBJ2-3, with D uncertain. The V gene lost 0 bases and the J gene lost 0 bases, with 11 bases spanning the gap. Per germline, CDR1 SGHRS and CDR2 YFSETQ. The CDR3 has 16 amino acids. The CDR3 loop is CASSLARQLSTDTQYF. CDR3 nucleotides: TGCGCCAGCAGCTTGGCCCGACAACTGAGCACAGATACGCAGTATTTT. The full variable domain, in which reference TRBV5-1 and TRBJ2-3 provide the parts outside the CDR3, is KAGVTQTPRYLIKTRGQQVTLSCSPISGHRSVSWYQQTPGQGLQFLFEYFSETQRNKGNFPGRFSGRQFSNSRSEMNVSTLELGDSALYLCASSLARQLSTDTQYFGPGTRLTVL.

The V and J genes are TRBV28 and TRBJ2-3, with TRBD1 matching 9 bases. CDR3 length: 14 residues. CDR1 is MDHEN, CDR2 SYDVKM, per germline. Losses at the gene ends were 2 bases for V and 6 bases for J; bases not matched to a gene: 3. In DNA form, the CDR3 reads TGTGCCAGCAGTTTAAAACAGGGGGCCGATACGCAGTATTTT. Translated: CASSLKQGADTQYF. Complete variable domain (other parts from reference TRBV28 and TRBJ2-3): DVKVTQSSRYLVKRTGEKVFLECVQDMDHENMFWYRQDPGLGLRLIYFSYDVKMKEKGDIPEGYSVSREKKERFSLILESASTNQTSMYLCASSLKQGADTQYFGPGTRLTVL.

This sequence joins TRBV28 and TRBJ1-2, with D possibly being TRBD1 (5 bases). CDR3 size: 15 residues. V was trimmed by 1 base and J by 6 bases, leaving 15 bases between them. The V gene's germline CDR1 is MDHEN and CDR2 SYDVKM. The CDR3 DNA follows: TGTGCCAGCAGTTTATCCCGGGGCCAGGGCAATGGCTACACCTTC. This encodes CASSLSRGQGNGYTF.

The V and J genes are TRBV4-3 and TRBJ2-7; 14 bases line up with TRBD2. Per the germline V gene, CDR1 is LGHNA and CDR2 is YSLEER. V dropped 2 bases and J dropped 2; count of bases not matched to a gene: 11. The CDR3 consists of 19 residues. CDR3 loop: CASSQTTGTSGSGAYEQYF. The CDR3 nucleotides are TGCGCCAGCAGCCAAACTACCGGGACTAGCGGGAGTGGGGCCTACGAGCAGTACTTC.

The chain combines TRBV11-2 with TRBJ2-3; D is possibly TRBD2 (6 bases). The germline V gene has CDR1 SGHAT and CDR2 FQNNGV. The CDR3 consists of 13 residues. Trimming took off 8 bases at V and 8 bases at J, with 17 bases between the two ends. The CDR3, as DNA: TGTGCCAGCGGCCATGCCCTCGGGGGTACGCAGTATTTT. Translating gives CASGHALGGTQYF.

The genes are TRBV5-4 and TRBJ2-7; no clear D gene. V dropped 5 bases and J dropped 1 base, with 10 bases sitting between them. The CDR3 contains 13 residues. Germline loops: CDR1 SGHNT, CDR2 YYREEE (reference sequence). CDR3 coding DNA: TGTGCCAGCAGTTTACACGGGTCCTACGAGCAGTACTTC. Its translation: CASSLHGSYEQYF.

This chain joins TRBV18 and TRBJ1-2; D possibly corresponds to TRBD1 (5 bases). The V and J ends lost 10 bases and 7 bases respectively, with 19 bases between them. The CDR3 consists of 13 residues. Germline V gene sequence: CDR1 KGHSH, CDR2 LQKENI. The CDR3 spells CATSIDSLFGYTF. CDR3 coding DNA: TGTGCCACCTCGATCGACAGCTTGTTTGGCTACACCTTC.

V usage is TRBV9 and J usage is TRBJ2-7, with 10 bases matching TRBD1. J gave up 2 bases and V 5 bases, and 10 bases lay outside the gene matches. This CDR3 region has 16 residues. Germline CDR1 SGDLS, CDR2 YYNGEE. The CDR3 protein is CASRPAGTGVTYEQYF. CDR3 in DNA: TGTGCCAGCAGGCCAGCCGGGACAGGGGTTACCTACGAGCAGTACTTC. Full variable domain (missing parts from reference TRBV9 and TRBJ2-7): DSGVTQTPKHLITATGQRVTLRCSPRSGDLSVYWYQQSLDQGLQFLIQYYNGEERAKGNILERFSAQQFPDLHSELNLSSLELGDSALYFCASRPAGTGVTYEQYFGPGTRLTVT.

V usage is TRBV15 and J usage is TRBJ2-3, with 10 bases lining up with TRBD2. V trimming: 0 bases; J trimming: 7 bases; junction bases outside the gene matches: 4. Germline values: CDR1 LNHNV, CDR2 YYDKDF (reference sequence). The CDR3 has 15 residues. The CDR3 DNA follows: TGTGCCACCAGCAGAGATCTAGCGGGAGCCTATACGCAGTATTTT. It is translated as CATSRDLAGAYTQYF.

The chain combines TRBV19 with TRBJ2-3, with TRBD1 matching over 10 bases. The CDR3 has 16 amino acids. Germline CDR1 and CDR2: LNHDA and SQIVND (reference sequence). V dropped 3 bases and J dropped 5; count of bases not matched to a gene: 8. This CDR3 reads CASSIPGQGKKDTQYF. CDR3 DNA sequence: TGTGCCAGTAGTATCCCGGGACAGGGGAAAAAAGATACGCAGTATTTT.

This chain connects TRBV7-2 to TRBJ1-5; 8 bases align to TRBD1. The V and J ends lost 5 bases and 4 bases, in that order; junction bases with no gene match: 7. There are 15 residues in the CDR3. Germline V gene sequence: CDR1 SGHTA, CDR2 FQGNSA. CDR3 bases: TGTGCCAGCAGCCCCGGACAGGGCAAAAATCAGCCCCAGCATTTT. Amino acid sequence: CASSPGQGKNQPQHF. The full variable domain, rest sourced from reference TRBV7-2 and TRBJ1-5, is GAGVSQSPSNKVTEKGKDVELRCDPISGHTALYWYRQSLGQGLEFLIYFQGNSAPDKSGLPSDRFSAERTGGSVSTLTIQRTQQEDSAVYLCASSPGQGKNQPQHFGDGTRLSIL.

A single count supports this clone. V gene TRBV2 combines with J gene TRBJ2-5; D not resolved. CDR3 length: 14 residues. Germline CDR1 and CDR2: SNHLY and FYNNEI. Trimming shortened V by 6 bases and J by 1 base, and 12 bases separated the two germline ends. The CDR3 nucleotides read TGTGCCAGCAGGATTAACACCCTCCAAGAGACCCAGTACTTC. Protein sequence: CASRINTLQETQYF.

V and J are TRBV6-1 and TRBJ2-3; the D gene is possibly TRBD1 (7 bases). The CDR3 is 14 residues long. CDR1 and CDR2 from the germline V gene are MNHNS and SASEGT. Trimming stripped 1 base from V and 6 bases from J, with 11 bases between. CDR3 amino acids: CASSEGTGGDTQYF. The DNA of the CDR3 is TGTGCCAGCAGTGAAGGGACAGGAGGGGATACGCAGTATTTT.

The J gene is TRBJ1-1, the V gene TRBV5-6; tentatively, D is TRBD1 (5 bases). Between the trimmed V and J ends, which lost 1 base and 6 bases, there was a span of 19 bases. This CDR3 is built from 16 residues. Germline V lookup: CDR1 SGHDT, CDR2 YYEEEE. The CDR3 spells CASSLTLGGAHAEAFF. CDR3 coding DNA: TGTGCCAGCAGCTTGACCCTGGGAGGGGCGCACGCTGAAGCTTTCTTT.

The chain uses TRBV3-1 (or the pseudogene TRBV3-2) and TRBJ1-5; D is unresolved. The ends were cut back, 0 bases at V and 0 bases at J, with 15 bases in the middle. The V gene's germline CDR1 is LGHDT and CDR2 YNNKEL (reference sequence). The CDR3 consists of 18 residues. CDR3 DNA sequence: TGTGCCAGCAGCCAAGAAAGCGACACGCATAATAGCAATCAGCCCCAGCATTTT. Translated: CASSQESDTHNSNQPQHF.